This T cell receptor (beta chain) was profiled in a study of blood T cell repertoires in COVID-19. Libraries were prepared by immunoSEQ multiplex PCR; TCRdb keeps only in-frame clonotypes and omits some of them. The sample records roughly 250,000 clones, about three quarters being singletons. Sequenced sample: peripheral blood. This receptor was obtained from a woman of 80 years or more with acute or convalescent COVID-19.

CDR3 region: CASSYMSRGNTEAFF. For the CDR3, the DNA is TGTGCCAGCAGTTACATGAGCAGGGGGAACACTGAAGCTTTCTTT. This chain joins TRBV6-2 or TRBV6-3 and TRBJ1-1; TRBD1 is a possible D gene (6 bases). In germline, CDR1 is MNHEY, CDR2 SVGEGT. CDR3 length: 15 residues. V was pared by 2 bases and J by 1 base, with 11 bases between.